The 9 T cell receptor beta chains presented below share a single source sample, sequenced in a study of OX40 agonist ivuxolimab in advanced cancers. Sequenced by immunoSEQ multiplex PCR; TCRdb stores in-frame clones only, minus some. The sample has around 72,000 clones; over 75% are singletons. The sample consisted of CD4+ or CD8+ T cells sorted from blood, taken in a trial of the OX40 agonist ivuxolimab. Every receptor here comes from an adult with an advanced solid tumor such as melanoma, head and neck, liver or kidney cancer.

The chain links TRBV7-7 to TRBJ2-5; 7 bases are a match to TRBD1. CDR1 SSHAT and CDR2 FNYEAQ come from the germline V gene (reference sequence). The trim removed 0 bases at V and 1 base at J, leaving 2 bases unmatched. This CDR3 contains 15 residues. CDR3 sequence reads: CASSLAGDSQETQYF. CDR3 in DNA: TGTGCCAGCAGCTTAGCCGGGGACAGCCAAGAGACCCAGTACTTC.

This clone has just one count. This chain joins TRBV5-4 and TRBJ2-7, with 8 bases matching TRBD2. CDR3 size: 15 residues. Losses at the gene ends were 2 bases for V and 7 bases for J; bases not matched to a gene: 11. CDR1 SGHNT and CDR2 YYREEE come from the germline V gene (reference sequence). CDR3 sequence: CASSFGGGQSGEQYV. The CDR3 DNA sequence: TGTGCCAGCAGCTTCGGCGGGGGGCAGAGTGGGGAGCAGTACGTC.

The chain joins TRBV6-5 to TRBJ1-1; 10 bases are shared with TRBD1. The junction had 5 bases not matched to a gene; V was cut back by 6 bases and J by 4 bases. The CDR3 spans 14 residues. CDR1 MNHEY and CDR2 SVGAGI come from the germline V gene. The DNA of the CDR3 is TGTGCCAGCAGCCTGGGACAGGGGTCCACTGAAGCTTTCTTT. Translated: CASSLGQGSTEAFF.

This clone turned up a few times. V is TRBV4-1 and J is TRBJ2-3; the match to TRBD2 covers 10 bases. Germline CDR1 and CDR2: MGHRA and YSYEKL. The CDR3 is 16 amino acids. Trimming at V came to 1 base and at J to 2 bases, leaving 3 bases not matched to a gene. In nucleotides, the CDR3 is TGCGCCAGCAGCCAAGTGGGACTAGCGATCACAGATACGCAGTATTTT. Its translation is CASSQVGLAITDTQYF.

CDR3 nucleotides: TGTGCCAGCAGCTTCAGTGCGGGAGTGGGGGGGGCCAACGTCCTGACTTTC. Encoded protein: CASSFSAGVGGANVLTF. V and J are TRBV5-4 and TRBJ2-6, with 7 bases matching TRBD2. Germline lookup yields CDR1 SGHNT and CDR2 YYREEE (reference sequence). CDR3 length: 17 residues. J lost 4 bases, V lost 2 bases, and 9 bases had no gene match.

The table lists this clone with many counts. The J gene is TRBJ2-1, the V gene TRBV4-1, with D possibly being TRBD2 (5 bases). CDR1 MGHRA and CDR2 YSYEKL come from the germline V gene. The CDR3 runs to 14 residues. V dropped 7 bases and J dropped 8 bases, with 18 bases sitting between them. The CDR3 loop reads CASTDGIKLDEQFF. DNA for the CDR3: TGCGCCAGCACGGACGGGATTAAGCTCGATGAGCAGTTCTTC.

Comment on this clone: Distinct nucleotide sequences in the sample also encode this CDR3. The rearrangement links TRBV6-5 to TRBJ1-2; 7 positions agree with TRBD1. The CDR3 covers 13 residues. V shed 5 bases, J shed 4 bases, and the junction held 4 bases outside the gene matches. The germline gives CDR1 MNHEY, CDR2 SVGAGI. This CDR3 is CASSPTGIYGYTF. In nucleotides, the CDR3 is TGTGCCAGCAGTCCGACAGGGATCTATGGCTACACCTTC.

The chain combines TRBV27 with TRBJ2-7; 14 bases map to TRBD2. This CDR3 spans 15 amino acids. V lost 5 bases, J lost 2 bases, and 2 bases stayed unmatched. Germline loops: CDR1 MNHEY, CDR2 SMNVEV (reference sequence). In DNA, the CDR3 is TGTGCCAGCAGTCCGGGACTAGCGGGAGCCTACGAGCAGTACTTC. Protein product: CASSPGLAGAYEQYF.

The chain carries TRBV6-6 and TRBJ2-2; D remains unclear. The CDR3 has 16 amino acids. Germline-derived CDR1 and CDR2 are MNHNY and SVGAGI (reference sequence). The germline V and J ends were trimmed by 2 bases and 1 base, with 11 bases remaining between them. CDR3 in amino acids: CASSYGQAKNTGELFF. The CDR3 DNA follows: TGTGCCAGCAGTTACGGGCAGGCCAAGAACACCGGGGAGCTGTTTTTT.